The 24 T cell receptor beta chains listed next were all sequenced from one sample in a study of cytotoxic CD8 clonotypes in ibrutinib-treated CLL. Data came from immunoSEQ multiplex PCR; TCRdb stores just in-frame clones and leaves some out. Of approximately 320,000 clones listed, roughly 71% are singletons. Sequencing was performed on PBMCs, taken after 36 months of ibrutinib treatment. The receptors come from a human donor with chronic lymphocytic leukemia.

This clone has a handful of counts. The chain joins TRBV6-1 to TRBJ2-7; 9 bases are a match to TRBD1. With 5 bases clipped from V and 2 bases from J, the junction kept 4 bases outside the gene matches. Germline lookup yields CDR1 MNHNS and CDR2 SASEGT. The CDR3 has 14 residues. CDR3 amino acids: CASSFRDRAYEQYF. In DNA, the CDR3 is TGTGCCAGCAGTTTCCGGGACAGGGCCTACGAGCAGTACTTC.

This clone was recorded once. The rearrangement uses TRBV29-1 and TRBJ1-1; 10 nucleotides align to TRBD1. CDR1 and CDR2 from the germline V gene are SQVTM and ANQGSEA. The CDR3 runs to 16 residues. Trimming cost V 6 bases and J 1 base; bases outside gene matches: 11. This CDR3 is CSVCIGTGVTNTEAFF. CDR3 coding DNA: TGCAGCGTCTGCATAGGGACAGGGGTAACGAACACTGAAGCTTTCTTT.

The chain joins TRBV6-5 to TRBJ2-7; 7 bases are a match to TRBD2. Germline V gene data show CDR1 as MNHEY and CDR2 as SVGAGI. V was pared by 0 bases and J by 6 bases, with 5 bases of the junction left unmatched. CDR3 length equals 14 residues. The CDR3, as DNA: TGTGCCAGCAGTTACTCGGGAGGGCCCGCCGAGCAGTACTTC. It codes for CASSYSGGPAEQYF.

The rearrangement links TRBV25-1 to TRBJ1-2; 10 bases fit TRBD1. The CDR3 spans 14 residues. The germline V gene has CDR1 MGHDK and CDR2 SYGVNS. The junction had 10 bases not matched to a gene; V was cut back by 5 bases and J by 10 bases. The CDR3 reads CASSPDGTGDVYTF. CDR3 nucleotide sequence: TGTGCCAGCAGTCCTGACGGGACAGGGGACGTCTACACCTTC.

The V call is TRBV9, the J call TRBJ1-6; perhaps TRBD1 as D (5 bases). Germline values: CDR1 SGDLS, CDR2 YYNGEE. The CDR3 has 18 amino acids. The V end was cut by 0 bases, the J end by 13 bases, with 26 bases between. In nucleotides, the CDR3 is TGTGCCAGCAGCGTAGGAATGGGACCCCCTGGGCTATTTGCGCCCCTCCACTTT. It translates to CASSVGMGPPGLFAPLHF.

V gene TRBV29-1 combines with J gene TRBJ2-7; TRBD2 agrees at 9 bases. The J segment lost 5 bases and the V segment lost 8 bases, leaving 10 bases of the junction unmatched. The length of the CDR3 is 13 residues. The germline V gene has CDR1 SQVTM and CDR2 ANQGSEA. CDR3 region: CSTSGTSHDEQYF. DNA of the CDR3: TGCAGCACCTCCGGGACTAGCCATGACGAGCAGTACTTC.

The V gene is TRBV13, the J gene TRBJ2-7; 11 bases line up with TRBD1. The V segment lost 8 bases and the J segment 6 bases; nucleotides outside the gene matches: 6. Germline values: CDR1 PRHDT, CDR2 FYEKMQ (reference sequence). The CDR3 sequence is 13 residues long. The CDR3 nucleotides read TGTGCCAGCGGGACAGGGGGTGGCGGCGAGCAGTACTTC. It specifies CASGTGGGGEQYF.

The gene calls are TRBV29-1 and TRBJ2-7, with TRBD1 as a possible D gene (6 bases). Germline CDR1 reads SQVTM; CDR2 reads ANQGSEA. The CDR3 runs 12 residues. The V end was cut by 4 bases, the J end by 5 bases, with 12 bases between. CDR3 DNA sequence: TGCAGCGTTGGAGGGGGTAGCGACGAGCAGTACTTC. It encodes CSVGGGSDEQYF.

This clone has more than one count but fewer than ten. The chain combines TRBV7-9 with TRBJ2-7; 10 bases match TRBD1. V was clipped by 5 bases and J by 5 bases; unmatched bases: 12. Germline V lookup: CDR1 SEHNR, CDR2 FQNEAQ (reference sequence). The CDR3 length is 16 residues. CDR3 nucleotide sequence: TGTGCCAGCAGCACCTTCTTGACAGGGGGCGCGCACGAGCAGTACTTC. Translating gives CASSTFLTGGAHEQYF.

This clone was counted only a few times. The chain links TRBV7-9 to TRBJ1-3, with D hard to call. With 2 bases removed from V and 4 bases from J, the gap between germline ends came to 12 bases. The germline CDR1 and CDR2 sequences are SEHNR and FQNEAQ (reference sequence). The CDR3 totals 15 residues. The CDR3 loop is CASSLSPGRGNTIYF. For the CDR3, the DNA is TGTGCCAGCAGCTTATCCCCCGGCAGGGGAAACACCATATATTTT.

This clone has a handful of counts. This chain uses TRBV2 with TRBJ2-7, with a possible D match to TRBD1 (6 bases). The CDR3 covers 14 residues. Germline V lookup: CDR1 SNHLY, CDR2 FYNNEI. V gave up 7 bases and J gave up 6 bases, with 19 bases separating them. CDR3 nucleotides: TGTGCCAGCATGGAGATCGGCAGAGGGGGCGAGCAGTACTTC. It specifies CASMEIGRGGEQYF. Using reference TRBV2 and TRBJ2-7 for the parts outside the CDR3, the full variable domain is EPEVTQTPSHQVTQMGQEVILRCVPISNHLYFYWYRQILGQKVEFLVSFYNNEISEKSEIFDDQFSVERPDGSNFTLKIRSTKLEDSAMYFCASMEIGRGGEQYFGPGTRLTVT.

The chain employs TRBV29-1 and TRBJ1-2; D remains unclear. CDR3 length: 12 amino acids. Trimming stripped 6 bases from V and 0 bases from J, with 8 bases between. In germline, CDR1 is SQVTM, CDR2 ANQGSEA. DNA for the CDR3: TGCAGCGTAGAAACTCCTAACTATGGCTACACCTTC. Translated, it gives CSVETPNYGYTF.

This clone came up once. The chain joins TRBV6-1 to TRBJ1-5, with 9 nucleotides matching TRBD1. With 4 bases clipped from V and 0 bases from J, the junction kept 10 bases outside the gene matches. CDR1 is MNHNS, CDR2 SASEGT, per germline. The CDR3 loop spans 18 amino acids. The CDR3 DNA reads as TGTGCCAGCAGTGTATTCGGGACAGGGTTTAATAGCAATCAGCCCCAGCATTTT. Protein product: CASSVFGTGFNSNQPQHF.

The chain uses TRBV19 and TRBJ2-7; no clear D gene. Germline lookup yields CDR1 LNHDA and CDR2 SQIVND (reference sequence). Trimming pared 5 bases from V and 3 bases from J, leaving 14 bases between. This CDR3 is 14 amino acids long. The CDR3, as DNA: TGTGCCAGTAGTCGATCGCACAGTAACTACGAGCAGTACTTC. It translates to CASSRSHSNYEQYF.

The chain couples TRBV5-5 to TRBJ2-7, with D hard to call. The V end was cut by 6 bases, the J end by 4 bases, with 14 bases between. Looked up from germline, CDR1 is SGHKS and CDR2 is YYEKEE (reference sequence). The CDR3 totals 13 residues. The CDR3 coding sequence is TGTGCCAGCAACTTCGCAGGCCATTACGAGCAGTACTTC. Translation gives CASNFAGHYEQYF.

The CDR3 DNA sequence: TGTGCCAGCAGTTATTCTACTAGCGGGAGACCCTACGAGCAGTACTTC. Residues: CASSYSTSGRPYEQYF. The rearrangement joins TRBV2 to TRBJ2-7; TRBD2 matches at 11 bases. Germline V lookup: CDR1 SNHLY, CDR2 FYNNEI. The CDR3 is 16 residues long. The trim removed 5 bases at V and 2 bases at J, leaving 8 bases unmatched.

V and J are TRBV11-2 and TRBJ2-7; D is unclear. The CDR3 has 15 residues. CDR1 is SGHAT, CDR2 FQNNGV, per germline. V shed 1 base and J shed 4 bases, with 14 bases lying between them. The CDR3 nucleotides are TGTGCCAGCAGCTTAGCCCGGCAAGTGTCGTACGAGCAGTACTTC. This sequence encodes CASSLARQVSYEQYF. Full variable domain (missing parts from reference TRBV11-2 and TRBJ2-7): EAGVAQSPRYKIIEKRQSVAFWCNPISGHATLYWYQQILGQGPKLLIQFQNNGVVDDSQLPKDRFSAERLKGVDSTLKIQPAKLEDSAVYLCASSLARQVSYEQYFGPGTRLTVT.

The table lists this clone with a few counts. The chain links TRBV6-5 to TRBJ2-7, with 11 bases identical to TRBD1. V gave up 5 bases and J gave up 2 bases; unmatched junction bases: 5. CDR3 length: 15 residues. CDR1 is MNHEY, CDR2 SVGAGI, per germline. CDR3: CASSPGTGGAYEQYF. CDR3 DNA sequence: TGTGCCAGCAGTCCCGGGACAGGGGGTGCCTACGAGCAGTACTTC.

The rearrangement joins TRBV9 to TRBJ2-7, with TRBD2 matching 8 bases. The trim removed 3 bases at V and 3 bases at J, leaving 8 bases unmatched. This CDR3 contains 15 residues. Looked up from germline, CDR1 is SGDLS and CDR2 is YYNGEE. The CDR3 is CASSAGGLAGYEQYF. CDR3 DNA: TGTGCCAGCAGCGCTGGGGGGCTAGCGGGCTACGAGCAGTACTTC.

V gene TRBV7-9 combines with J gene TRBJ2-2; D call uncertain. V lost 5 bases, J lost 6 bases, and 10 bases lay in between. Germline-derived CDR1 and CDR2 are SEHNR and FQNEAQ (reference sequence). There are 13 residues in the CDR3. The CDR3 coding sequence is TGTGCCAGCAGCCCCCCTGGCCCCGGGGAGCTGTTTTTT. Amino acid sequence: CASSPPGPGELFF.

V gene TRBV7-9 combines with J gene TRBJ1-2; a possible D gene is TRBD1 (5 bases). Germline CDR1 reads SEHNR; CDR2 reads FQNEAQ (reference sequence). The CDR3 runs to 14 residues. Trimming shortened V by 5 bases and J by 4 bases, and 14 bases separated the two germline ends. CDR3 sequence (DNA): TGTGCCAGCAGCCAGGACATTACTATCTATGGCTACACCTTC. This sequence encodes CASSQDITIYGYTF.

This chain uses TRBV6-5 with TRBJ2-3; TRBD1 is a possible D gene (5 bases). The CDR3 covers 14 residues. Looked up from germline, CDR1 is MNHEY and CDR2 is SVGAGI. Trimming shortened V by 0 bases and J by 8 bases, and 12 bases separated the two germline ends. DNA for the CDR3: TGTGCCAGCAGTTACTCGGGGCCCGCACTTACGCAGTATTTT. Its translation: CASSYSGPALTQYF.

The table lists this clone with a count of one. The J gene is TRBJ2-1, the V gene TRBV11-3; TRBD1 aligns across 10 bases. V was pared by 0 bases and J by 6 bases, with 5 bases of the junction left unmatched. Per germline, CDR1 SGHNT and CDR2 YENEEA. The CDR3 spans 16 residues. This CDR3 reads CASSLDFDRGPNEQFF. In nucleotides, the CDR3 is TGTGCCAGCAGCTTAGATTTCGACAGGGGGCCCAATGAGCAGTTCTTC.

The chain is built from TRBV4-3 and TRBJ2-3, with D possibly being TRBD2 (6 bases). The V gene lost 0 bases and the J gene lost 4 bases, with 17 bases spanning the gap. This CDR3 comprises 17 residues. Germline V gene lookup returns CDR1 LGHNA and CDR2 YSLEER. CDR3 DNA sequence: TGCGCCAGCAGCCAAGACCGCGGATGGGGGACTGCAGATACGCAGTATTTT. Its protein is CASSQDRGWGTADTQYF.